The 8 T cell receptor beta chains in this list originate from one sample, sequenced in a study of shared clonotypes between healthy human individuals. Sequenced by immunoSEQ multiplex PCR; TCRdb stores in-frame clones only, minus some. The table lists some 1,600,000 clones, approximately 98% of them singletons. Sequenced material: naive CD4+ T cells sorted from blood. The subset denotes: CD45RA+ positively selected. The source is a man aged 25-45 years in good health.

About this clone: This same CDR3 is encoded by further DNA sequences in the sample. The chain uses TRBV28 and TRBJ2-1; 7 bases line up with TRBD2. V shed 4 bases and J 0 bases; nucleotides not matched to a gene: 3. Germline values: CDR1 MDHEN, CDR2 SYDVKM. The CDR3 covers 15 residues. The DNA for the CDR3 is TGTGCCAGCAGTTACGGCGGGAGCTCCTACAATGAGCAGTTCTTC. Amino acids: CASSYGGSSYNEQFF.

This chain joins TRBV10-2 and TRBJ2-3, with D tentatively TRBD2 (5 bases). Germline CDR1 WSHSY, CDR2 SAAADI. Trimming stripped 5 bases from V and 6 bases from J, with 15 bases between. The CDR3 is made up of 14 amino acids. CDR3 sequence: CASSPASLVDTQYF. In DNA, the CDR3 is TGCGCCAGCAGTCCTGCTAGCTTGGTTGATACGCAGTATTTT.

The gene calls are TRBV28 and TRBJ2-1; 9 bases align to TRBD2. Trimming removed 6 bases from V and 8 bases from J; junction bases left unmatched: 5. The CDR3 has 13 residues. CDR1 and CDR2 (germline): MDHEN, SYDVKM. The CDR3 DNA is TGTGCCAGCAGACCTAGCGGGACTGATGAGCAGTTCTTC. Translation gives CASRPSGTDEQFF.

The V call is TRBV5-1, the J call TRBJ2-7; D may be TRBD2 (6 bases). The CDR3 sequence is 14 residues long. V lost 4 bases, J lost 1 base, and 12 bases lay in between. Germline loops: CDR1 SGHRS, CDR2 YFSETQ. The CDR3 sequence is CASSRDSFSYEQYF. Here the CDR3 DNA reads TGCGCCAGCAGCCGGGACTCTTTTTCCTACGAGCAGTACTTC.

The rearrangement uses TRBV6-5 and TRBJ1-2; 8 bases map to TRBD1. V was pared by 6 bases and J by 6 bases, with 9 bases of the junction left unmatched. Germline V gives CDR1 MNHEY, CDR2 SVGAGI. CDR3 length: 14 amino acids. This CDR3 is CASSRQGSSNGYTF. The CDR3 nucleotides read TGTGCCAGCAGCCGACAGGGGTCGTCAAATGGCTACACCTTC.

This clone was observed a handful of times. This chain uses TRBV2 with TRBJ2-7; D not resolved. The CDR3 extends over 12 amino acids. Per the germline V gene, CDR1 is SNHLY and CDR2 is FYNNEI. V lost 5 bases and J 0 bases, leaving 5 bases between the germline ends. The CDR3 sequence is CASSRTSYEQYF. The CDR3 bases are TGTGCCAGCAGTCGTACCTCCTACGAGCAGTACTTC.

This chain links TRBV28 with TRBJ2-3; D remains unclear. The CDR3 extends over 14 amino acids. With 0 bases removed from V and 7 bases from J, the gap between germline ends came to 11 bases. The germline V gene encodes CDR1 MDHEN and CDR2 SYDVKM. The chain's CDR3 is CASSLWEQIHTQYF. The DNA for the CDR3 is TGTGCCAGCAGTTTATGGGAGCAAATACATACGCAGTATTTT.

The rearrangement joins TRBV5-1 to TRBJ1-1; tentative D call: TRBD1 (6 bases). The CDR3 is 15 amino acids. V was trimmed by 5 bases and J by 3 bases, leaving 17 bases between them. Germline V gene sequence: CDR1 SGHRS, CDR2 YFSETQ. CDR3 sequence (DNA): TGCGCCAGCAGTCGCCACGATCAGGGGTACACTGAAGCTTTCTTT. Encoded protein: CASSRHDQGYTEAFF.